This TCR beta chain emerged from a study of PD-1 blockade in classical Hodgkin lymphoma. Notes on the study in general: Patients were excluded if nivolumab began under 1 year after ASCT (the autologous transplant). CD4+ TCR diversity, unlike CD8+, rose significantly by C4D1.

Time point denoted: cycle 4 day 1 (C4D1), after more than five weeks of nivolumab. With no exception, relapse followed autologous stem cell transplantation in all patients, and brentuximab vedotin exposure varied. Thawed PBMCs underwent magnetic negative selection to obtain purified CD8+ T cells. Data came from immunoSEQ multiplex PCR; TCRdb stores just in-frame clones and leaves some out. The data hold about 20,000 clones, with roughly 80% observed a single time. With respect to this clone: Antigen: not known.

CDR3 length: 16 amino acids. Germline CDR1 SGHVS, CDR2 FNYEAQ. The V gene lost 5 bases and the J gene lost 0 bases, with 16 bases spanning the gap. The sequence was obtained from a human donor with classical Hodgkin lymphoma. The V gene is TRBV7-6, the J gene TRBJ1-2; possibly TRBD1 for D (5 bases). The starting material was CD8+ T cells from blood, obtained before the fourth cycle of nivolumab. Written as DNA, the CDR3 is TGTGCCAGCAGCCTGGGGACCGGGGGAGCTAACTATGGCTACACCTTC. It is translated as CASSLGTGGANYGYTF.